This TCR beta chain was retrieved from a study of blood T cell repertoires in COVID-19. Here immunoSEQ multiplex PCR was the method, and the copy in TCRdb shows in-frame clones only, minus some. The sample includes roughly 82,000 clones, around 80% of them seen just once. Material: peripheral blood. The TCR originated in a woman in her sixties with acute or convalescent COVID-19.

CDR3: CASSPGNSNQPQHF. CDR3 nucleotide sequence: TGTGCCAGCTCCCCGGGGAATAGCAATCAGCCCCAGCATTTT. This chain uses TRBV6-5 with TRBJ1-5; no clear D gene. V was trimmed by 8 bases and J by 0 bases, leaving 11 bases between them. CDR3 size: 14 residues. Looked up from germline, CDR1 is MNHEY and CDR2 is SVGAGI.